Listed here are 14 T cell receptor beta chains from one sample, sequenced in a study of T-cell memory formation after mild COVID-19. TCRdb called the 5' RACE reads again in MiXCR, with one record for every CDR3 protein. The sample holds 300,000 to 400,000 distinct CDR3 sequences, approximately 29% seen once. Source material: PBMCs or a T cell subset sorted from them (not recorded which). The source is an adult woman who had mild COVID-19 (a few samples of this study predate the infection). Cell type and time point are not known.

This clonotype was observed a few times. The V and J genes are TRBV29-1 and TRBJ2-7, with D unclear. V lost 0 bases to trimming and J lost 3 bases, with 9 bases between them. Germline CDR1 reads SQVTM; CDR2 reads ANQGSEA. CDR3 length equals 13 residues. Written as DNA, the CDR3 is TGCAGCGTTGAAGATCGACTGAACTACGAGCAGTACTTC. Translating gives CSVEDRLNYEQYF.

This clonotype was observed many times. V is TRBV19 and J is TRBJ1-5, with D unclear. The CDR3 covers 16 residues. Trimming removed 5 bases at V and 1 base at J, with 15 bases between. CDR1 is LNHDA, CDR2 SQIVND, per germline (reference sequence). CDR3 region: CASSSWEPMSNQPQHF. Here the CDR3 DNA reads TGTGCCAGTAGTTCGTGGGAACCCATGAGCAATCAGCCCCAGCATTTT.

This clonotype has more than one count but fewer than ten. The chain links TRBV19 to TRBJ2-7, with 9 bases fitting TRBD1. Germline CDR1 LNHDA, CDR2 SQIVND (reference sequence). The ends lost 7 bases at V and 2 bases at J; junction bases unmatched: 6. The CDR3 runs 14 residues. The CDR3 region is CASTADRGPYEQYF. DNA of the CDR3: TGTGCCAGTACCGCGGACAGGGGACCCTACGAGCAGTACTTC.

The chain links TRBV12-3 or TRBV12-4 to TRBJ1-2; 10 bases agree with TRBD1. V shed 5 bases and J 10 bases; nucleotides not matched to a gene: 7. The CDR3 totals 13 residues. DNA for the CDR3: TGTGCCAGCAGTACAAGACAGGGGGCTTACTACACCTTC. This codes for CASSTRQGAYYTF.

The chain is built from TRBV15 and TRBJ2-2, with 11 positions matching TRBD2. Unmatched junction bases numbered 6, after V lost 2 bases and J lost 7 bases. The CDR3 is 16 amino acids. Germline V gives CDR1 LNHNV, CDR2 YYDKDF (reference sequence). The CDR3 DNA follows: TGTGCCACCAGCAGAAGATCCGGGACTAGCGGCGGGGAGCTGTTTTTT. Encoded protein: CATSRRSGTSGGELFF.

The chain joins TRBV18 to TRBJ2-5; TRBD2 matches at 10 bases. Unmatched junction bases numbered 2, after V lost 4 bases and J lost 0 bases. This CDR3 region has 15 residues. Per germline, CDR1 KGHSH and CDR2 LQKENI. The CDR3 coding sequence is TGTGCCAGCTCACAAACTAGCGGGGACCAAGAGACCCAGTACTTC. As protein: CASSQTSGDQETQYF.

Only a few counts were recorded for this clonotype. Here the CDR3 DNA reads TGTGCCAGCAGTCCAGGCGGGGTCTACGAGCAGTACTTC. Translation gives CASSPGGVYEQYF. The V and J genes are TRBV2 and TRBJ2-7; possible D gene TRBD2, 6 bases. Germline CDR1 and CDR2: SNHLY and FYNNEI. The V end lost 5 bases, the J end lost 3 bases, and 11 bases lay between the germline ends. The CDR3 is 13 amino acids.

V is TRBV7-3 and J is TRBJ2-6; D possibly matches TRBD1 or TRBD2 (6 bases each). Per germline, CDR1 SGHTA and CDR2 FQGTGA. The CDR3 length is 18 residues. Trimming removed 5 bases at V and 0 bases at J, with 17 bases between. CDR3 bases: TGTGCCAGCAGCCTCCGGTCGGGGGCCTCCTCTGGGGCCAACGTCCTGACTTTC. This gives the protein CASSLRSGASSGANVLTF.

The chain combines TRBV2 with TRBJ1-5; possibly TRBD1 for D (6 bases). CDR1 is SNHLY and CDR2 is FYNNEI in the germline V gene. Trimming stripped 4 bases from V and 1 base from J, with 14 bases between. The CDR3 sequence is 16 residues long. Written as DNA, the CDR3 is TGTGCCAGCAGTGCGGGACACCTGGCAAGCAATCAGCCCCAGCATTTT. This encodes CASSAGHLASNQPQHF.

The CDR3 DNA sequence: TGTGCCAGCAGGGGTGGTACGACCTACAATGAGCAGTTCTTC. It encodes CASRGGTTYNEQFF. V is TRBV12-3 or TRBV12-4 and J is TRBJ2-1; D not certain. Trimming left V 6 bases short and J 2 bases short, with 11 bases between. This CDR3 contains 14 residues.

The chain combines TRBV5-1 with TRBJ1-3; TRBD1 might be the D (6 bases). The CDR3 runs to 14 residues. Trimming removed 3 bases at V and 0 bases at J, with 7 bases between. CDR1 SGHRS and CDR2 YFSETQ come from the germline V gene. The CDR3 DNA reads TGCGCCAGCAGCTGGGACAACTCTGGAAACACCATATATTTT. It codes for CASSWDNSGNTIYF.

V and J are TRBV14 and TRBJ2-1; TRBD1 agrees at 10 bases. CDR3 size: 15 residues. The germline gives CDR1 SGHDN, CDR2 FVKESK. V shed 4 bases, J shed 10 bases, and the junction held 10 bases outside the gene matches. The CDR3 protein is CASSRDRGSRMEQFF. The CDR3 nucleotides read TGTGCCAGCAGCCGGGACAGGGGTAGTAGGATGGAGCAGTTCTTC.

The chain is built from TRBV6-5 and TRBJ1-4, with 10 bases fitting TRBD1. Germline CDR1 and CDR2: MNHEY and SVGAGI. V lost 0 bases and J lost 6; bases outside the gene matches: 1. The CDR3 runs 15 residues. The CDR3 reads CASSYSGTGDEKLFF. CDR3 coding DNA: TGTGCCAGCAGTTACTCCGGGACAGGGGATGAAAAACTGTTTTTT.

This clonotype was found many times. The chain has TRBV19 and TRBJ1-2, with D perhaps TRBD1 (6 bases). The ends were cut back, 6 bases at V and 1 base at J, with 12 bases in the middle. Germline V gene sequence: CDR1 LNHDA, CDR2 SQIVND (reference sequence). The length of the CDR3 is 14 residues. This chain's CDR3 is CASRMDSVNYGYTF. The CDR3 coding sequence is TGTGCCAGTAGGATGGACAGTGTTAACTATGGCTACACCTTC.